Listed here are 13 T cell receptor beta chains from one sample, sequenced in a study of neurological immune-mediated disorders. TCRdb used MiXCR to reprocess the 5' RACE reads, holding one entry per CDR3 protein. This sample yields fewer than 30,000 distinct CDR3 sequences, of which about 13% are seen a single time; about an eighth belongs to the top ten. Material: PBMCs. These receptors all come from a woman in her fifties or sixties with HTLV-1-associated myelopathy (HAM/TSP).

This clonotype was observed many times. The rearrangement uses TRBV29-1 and TRBJ2-3; TRBD1 matches at 9 bases. Losses at the gene ends were 6 bases for V and 1 base for J; bases not matched to a gene: 8. The V gene's germline CDR1 is SQVTM and CDR2 ANQGSEA. The CDR3 extends over 15 amino acids. The CDR3 sequence: CSVANRGLGTDTQYF. CDR3 bases: TGCAGCGTAGCCAACAGGGGGCTTGGCACAGATACGCAGTATTTT.

This clonotype was seen at least ten times. The rearrangement uses TRBV7-8 and TRBJ2-7, with 10 bases aligning to TRBD1. The CDR3 has 14 residues. Trimming took 3 bases from V and 2 from J; bases not matched to a gene: 1. CDR1 and CDR2 from the germline V gene are SGHVS and FQNEAQ. The CDR3, as DNA: TGTGCCAGCAGCTTGGGGACAGGGGCCTACGAGCAGTACTTC. This sequence encodes CASSLGTGAYEQYF.

This clonotype occurred many times. This chain joins TRBV29-1 and TRBJ1-2, with D possibly TRBD1 on 6 matching bases. There are 14 residues in the CDR3. Trimming shortened V by 7 bases and J by 7 bases, and 22 bases separated the two germline ends. Germline assignment: CDR1 SQVTM and CDR2 ANQGSEA. For the CDR3, the DNA is TGCAGCGCCGAACCCTCAGGGGCCCGACTTGGCTACACCTTC. It codes for CSAEPSGARLGYTF.

This clonotype was counted ten times or more. The chain combines TRBV5-1 with TRBJ2-7, with 13 bases that match TRBD2. In germline, CDR1 is SGHRS, CDR2 YFSETQ. With 4 bases clipped from V and 7 bases from J, the junction kept 8 bases outside the gene matches. The CDR3 extends over 15 amino acids. For the CDR3, the DNA is TGCGCCAGCAGCAGCGAACCGGGACTAGCGGGAGAGCAGTACTTC. Translated: CASSSEPGLAGEQYF. Together with reference TRBV5-1 and TRBJ2-7, the CDR3 gives the full variable domain: KAGVTQTPRYLIKTRGQQVTLSCSPISGHRSVSWYQQTPGQGLQFLFEYFSETQRNKGNFPGRFSGRQFSNSRSEMNVSTLELGDSALYLCASSSEPGLAGEQYFGPGTRLTVT.

This clonotype was seen at least ten times. The V gene is TRBV5-1, the J gene TRBJ2-3; D call uncertain. Between the trimmed V and J ends, which lost 4 bases and 2 bases, there was a span of 11 bases. Germline loops: CDR1 SGHRS, CDR2 YFSETQ. This CDR3 has 14 amino acids. CDR3 in DNA: TGCGCCAGCAGCGTACAGTCTCTCACAGATACGCAGTATTTT. Translated, it gives CASSVQSLTDTQYF. The complete variable domain, with remaining parts taken from reference TRBV5-1 and TRBJ2-3, reads KAGVTQTPRYLIKTRGQQVTLSCSPISGHRSVSWYQQTPGQGLQFLFEYFSETQRNKGNFPGRFSGRQFSNSRSEMNVSTLELGDSALYLCASSVQSLTDTQYFGPGTRLTVL.

This clonotype was found many times. This chain links TRBV6-2 or TRBV6-3 with TRBJ1-6; D is undetermined. The CDR3 runs to 13 residues. Germline V gives CDR1 MNHEY, CDR2 SVGEGT. The V gene lost 8 bases and the J gene lost 3 bases, with 8 bases spanning the gap. CDR3 sequence: CASCAVYNSPLHF. CDR3 bases: TGTGCCAGCTGTGCTGTCTATAATTCACCCCTCCACTTT.

In its sample, this clonotype ranks as large. This chain links TRBV24-1 with TRBJ2-2, with TRBD2 matching 8 bases. Trimming removed 0 bases from V and 5 bases from J; junction bases left unmatched: 4. This CDR3 contains 16 residues. Germline V gene sequence: CDR1 KGHDR, CDR2 SFDVKD. CDR3 sequence: CATSDLSGSRTGELFF. The CDR3 DNA reads as TGTGCCACCAGTGATTTGAGCGGGAGCCGTACCGGGGAGCTGTTTTTT.

This clonotype showed up many times. V usage is TRBV9 and J usage is TRBJ2-7; weak D call: TRBD2 (5 bases). The CDR3 is made up of 15 amino acids. CDR1 is SGDLS, CDR2 YYNGEE, per germline. V was trimmed by 2 bases and J by 7 bases, leaving 19 bases between them. The CDR3 region has the DNA TGTGCCAGCAGCGTCCGTAGCGTTCCCCCCCTGGAGCAGTACTTC. As protein: CASSVRSVPPLEQYF.

This clonotype appeared many times. The chain recombines TRBV5-1 with TRBJ2-7; D is undetermined. The germline V gene encodes CDR1 SGHRS and CDR2 YFSETQ. Trimming stripped 0 bases from V and 2 bases from J, with 3 bases between. CDR3 length: 12 residues. The CDR3 loop reads CASSLDAYEQYF. CDR3 nucleotides: TGCGCCAGCAGCTTGGATGCCTACGAGCAGTACTTC.

As concerns this clonotype: This could be a read error, since a much larger clone is one nucleotide away. The V gene is TRBV6-5, the J gene TRBJ1-5; D may be TRBD1 (5 bases). CDR3 length: 14 residues. Germline V gene lookup returns CDR1 MNHEY and CDR2 SVGAGI. Trimming stripped 5 bases from V and 11 bases from J, with 19 bases between. The DNA for the CDR3 is TGTGCCAGCAGTAGAGGGGATCGAGGCCAGACCCAGCATTTT. This gives the protein CASSRGDRGQTQHF.

This sequence joins TRBV27 and TRBJ2-7; possible D gene TRBD1, 6 bases. This CDR3 comprises 15 residues. Per germline, CDR1 MNHEY and CDR2 SMNVEV (reference sequence). V lost 5 bases to trimming and J lost 2 bases, with 16 bases between them. The CDR3 nucleotides are TGTGCCAGCAGTCCCACTCAGGGGCAGGCCTACGAGCAGTACTTC. Translating gives CASSPTQGQAYEQYF.

This clonotype has ten or more counts. This chain uses TRBV3-1 with TRBJ2-2; 9 bases are a match to TRBD2. J gave up 3 bases and V 2 bases, and 4 bases lay outside the gene matches. Germline V lookup: CDR1 LGHDT, CDR2 YNNKEL (reference sequence). The CDR3 length is 16 residues. Written as DNA, the CDR3 is TGTGCCAGCAGCCAACGAGCGGGAGGACACACCGGGGAGCTGTTTTTT. Translation: CASSQRAGGHTGELFF.

This clonotype was picked up many times. J is TRBJ2-1 and V is TRBV4-1; 9 positions agree with TRBD2. Germline V lookup: CDR1 MGHRA, CDR2 YSYEKL. The junction had 10 bases not matched to a gene; V was cut back by 3 bases and J by 7 bases. CDR3 length: 16 amino acids. CDR3 DNA: TGCGCCAGCAGCCAGAGCGGGAGGAAGACGGGGAATGAGCAGTTCTTC. Its protein is CASSQSGRKTGNEQFF.